This is a list of T cell receptor beta chains from one sample in a study of blood T cell repertoires in COVID-19. The data were produced by immunoSEQ multiplex PCR, yet TCRdb's version contains in-frame clones alone and is incomplete. The sample comprises 84,000 or so clones, around 92% of which are singletons, and approximately 6.3% rests with the top ten. The specimen was peripheral blood. The receptors shown here come from a woman aged 55-75 years with active COVID-19. CDR3s include the opening cysteine and the closing phenylalanine or tryptophan. D genes are given only for firm matches. Size is stated for part of the rows, as once, few or many counts, or as a class when the clone is expanded.

>TRBJ2-1|TRBV5-1|TRBD2|NA
TGCGCCAGCAGCTTGACTAGCGGGAGCTCCTACAATGAGCAGTTCTTC
CASSLTSGSSYNEQFF
>TRBJ1-3|TRBV5-8|TRBD1|NA
TGTGCCAGCACCACGCGACAGGGTCTCTCTGGAAACACCATATATTTT
CASTTRQGLSGNTIYF
>TRBJ1-6|TRBV19|TRBD1|NA
TGTGCCAGTAGTCTGAAAACAGGGGGGTCACCCCTCCACTTT
CASSLKTGGSPLHF
>TRBJ2-3|TRBV7-9|TRBD1|NA
TGTGCCAGCAGCCCTAGGGGGCCAGATACGCAGTATTTT
CASSPRGPDTQYF
>TRBJ2-1|TRBV12-3/TRBV12-4|NA|NA
TGTGCCAGCAGTTTAGTTCAGGGTAATGAGCAGTTCTTC
CASSLVQGNEQFF
>TRBJ2-7|TRBV9|TRBD1|NA
TGTGCCAGCAGCACGGAGACAGGGGGCTACGAGCAGTACTTC
CASSTETGGYEQYF
>TRBJ1-1|TRBV2|TRBD1|NA
TGTGCCAGCAGTGAGTCCGGGACAGGGAGCACTGAAGCTTTCTTT
CASSESGTGSTEAFF
>TRBJ2-7|TRBV5-5|TRBD1|NA
TGTGCCAGCAGCAGAACCGGGACAGGGGGCTACGAGCAGTACTTC
CASSRTGTGGYEQYF
>TRBJ2-1|TRBV29-1|TRBD2|once
TGCAGCGCGTTCGGGACTAGCGTATCAGGAGGAGGGGAAAATGAGCAGTTCTTC
CSAFGTSVSGGGENEQFF
>TRBJ2-1|TRBV19|TRBD2|NA
TGTGCCAGTAGTATTCGATTTGGGCTAGCGGGAGTCGGGGGGAATGAGCAGTTCTTC
CASSIRFGLAGVGGNEQFF
>TRBJ1-3|TRBV30|NA|NA
TGTGCCTGGTCTCTCCAGGGCTCTGGAAACACCATATATTTT
CAWSLQGSGNTIYF
>TRBJ2-1|TRBV4-3|TRBD1|NA
TGCGCCAGCAGCCAGGGACAGGGCGACAATGAGCAGTTCTTC
CASSQGQGDNEQFF
>TRBJ2-4|TRBV10-2|TRBD1|NA
TGCGCCAGCAGTGAGTCAGGGCAGGGGGAGTCCAAAAACATTCAGTACTTC
CASSESGQGESKNIQYF
>TRBJ2-7|TRBV3-1/TRBV3-2|NA|NA
TGTGCCAGCAGTGGAGCGGACCGTCGGTACGAGCAGTACTTC
CASSGADRRYEQYF
>TRBJ2-1|TRBV5-1|TRBD2|NA
TGCGCCAGCAGCGCCACCCTAGCGGGGGAGAACAATGAGCAGTTCTTC
CASSATLAGENNEQFF
>TRBJ1-4|TRBV6-6|NA|NA
TGTGCCAGCAGTTACCTTTCTGAAAAACTGTTTTTT
CASSYLSEKLFF
>TRBJ1-4|TRBV28|TRBD1|NA
TGTGCCAGCAGTCCCCCCGGGACAGGGGATGAAAAACTGTTTTTT
CASSPPGTGDEKLFF
>TRBJ2-3|TRBV15|TRBD2|NA
TGTGCCACCAGCAAGGGCGGGAGTGGTAATACGCAGTATTTT
CATSKGGSGNTQYF
>TRBJ2-2|TRBV4-3|NA|NA
TGCGCCAGCAGCCAAATCCCGGGGGGCGGGACCGGGGAGCTGTTTTTT
CASSQIPGGGTGELFF
>TRBJ2-7|TRBV20-1|TRBD2|NA
TGCAGTGCTAGTGCTAGCGGGGGCCTTGATTACGAGCAGTACTTC
CSASASGGLDYEQYF
>TRBJ2-3|TRBV5-1|NA|once
TGCGCCAGCAGCGAACCTCCAGCGGATACGCAGTATTTT
CASSEPPADTQYF
>TRBJ1-1|TRBV19|NA|NA
TGTGCCAGTAGTGGGACGGGACTTCTGAACACTGAAGCTTTCTTT
CASSGTGLLNTEAFF
>TRBJ1-1|TRBV2|NA|NA
TGTGCCAGCTGCAGGTCTAGATCAGGGCGCTCCACTGAAGCTTTCTTT
CASCRSRSGRSTEAFF
>TRBJ1-1|TRBV30|NA|NA
TGTGCCTGGAGCACAATAAAAATGAACACTGAAGCTTTCTTT
CAWSTIKMNTEAFF
>TRBJ2-7|TRBV28|NA|NA
TGTGCCAGCAGTCAACCAGACTCCTACGAGCAGTACTTC
CASSQPDSYEQYF
>TRBJ1-5|TRBV9|NA|NA
TGTGCCAGCAGCCGAGGGCAAAACAATCAGCCCCAGCATTTT
CASSRGQNNQPQHF